Listed here are 17 T cell receptor beta chains from one sample, sequenced in a study of cytomegalovirus exposure and HLA in healthy donors. It was with 60 Vbeta and 13 Jbeta primers that the PCR ran. The method was immunoSEQ multiplex PCR; TCRdb's version includes in-frame clones alone and lacks a portion of them. In the table there are some 120,000 clones, around 82% of which are singletons. The sample consisted of PBMCs. These receptors came from a female donor in good health and CMV-seronegative.

This clone was detected a few times. The chain employs TRBV19 and TRBJ2-4, with D perhaps TRBD1 (5 bases). Germline V gene sequence: CDR1 LNHDA, CDR2 SQIVND (reference sequence). V lost 5 bases and J lost 1, with 18 bases in between. The CDR3 contains 17 residues. For the CDR3, the DNA is TGTGCCAGTAGTCCAGGGCATATTCCCCACGCCAAAAACATTCAGTACTTC. Translating gives CASSPGHIPHAKNIQYF.

The chain carries TRBV19 and TRBJ2-5; TRBD1 matches at 8 bases. TRBJ2-7 explains the end of the DNA better; the J call may be wrong. CDR1 and CDR2 from the germline V gene are LNHDA and SQIVND (reference sequence). This CDR3 contains 14 residues. The CDR3 coding sequence is TGTGCCAGTAGTATCTCTGACAGGGGATACGAGCAGTACTTC. Residues: CASSISDRGYEQYF.

The rearrangement links TRBV12-5 to TRBJ2-5; a possible D gene is TRBD2 (6 bases). The J call is in doubt because the DNA end fits TRBJ2-7 better. Germline CDR1 is LGHNT and CDR2 is FRNRAP. The CDR3 is made up of 12 amino acids. CDR3 DNA: TGTGCTAGTGGGGTTCGGGGGAACGAGCAGTACTTC. Amino acids: CASGVRGNEQYF.

This clone was seen a few times. The chain couples TRBV6-1 to TRBJ2-2; 8 bases match TRBD1. Trimming took 3 bases from V and 3 from J; bases not matched to a gene: 3. Germline V gives CDR1 MNHNS, CDR2 SASEGT. The CDR3 has 15 residues. In nucleotides, the CDR3 is TGTGCCAGCAGTGAGGGGACAGGAGACACCGGGGAGCTGTTTTTT. Protein product: CASSEGTGDTGELFF.

The rearrangement joins TRBV6-5 to TRBJ1-1; D is unresolved. CDR1 is MNHEY, CDR2 SVGAGI, per germline. The CDR3 sequence is 15 residues long. V gave up 6 bases and J gave up 2 bases, with 16 bases separating them. CDR3 amino acids: CASRVAGNLNTEAFF. DNA for the CDR3: TGTGCCAGCAGGGTGGCCGGGAACCTTAACACTGAAGCTTTCTTT.

This chain links TRBV19 with TRBJ2-3; TRBD1 agrees at 11 bases. CDR1 and CDR2 (germline): LNHDA, SQIVND (reference sequence). J lost 5 bases, V lost 2 bases, and 3 bases had no gene match. CDR3 length: 15 residues. CDR3 sequence (DNA): TGTGCCAGTAGTATAACCGGGACAGGGGGAGATACGCAGTATTTT. It translates to CASSITGTGGDTQYF.

The chain is built from TRBV6-1 and TRBJ1-2; 7 bases map to TRBD1. Germline values: CDR1 MNHNS, CDR2 SASEGT. This CDR3 region has 11 residues. V was pared by 11 bases and J by 8 bases, with 8 bases of the junction left unmatched. The CDR3 sequence: CAAPGGSGYTF. The CDR3 DNA sequence: TGTGCCGCTCCAGGGGGTTCGGGCTACACCTTC.

This clone occurred once. This chain connects TRBV6-5 to TRBJ2-3, with 8 bases aligning to TRBD1. The CDR3 covers 13 residues. Germline CDR1 and CDR2: MNHEY and SVGAGI. V lost 6 bases to trimming and J lost 6 bases; unmatched junction nucleotides: 5. In DNA, the CDR3 is TGTGCCAGCAGACTCGACAGGGGTGATACGCAGTATTTT. Protein sequence: CASRLDRGDTQYF.

This clone was seen only once. The chain recombines TRBV6-1 with TRBJ2-3; TRBD1 aligns across 10 bases. The CDR3 consists of 15 residues. Germline loops: CDR1 MNHNS, CDR2 SASEGT. After removal of 3 bases from V and 4 bases from J, the junction contained 4 bases not matched to a gene. The CDR3 loop is CASSDRDRGPDTQYF. In DNA form, the CDR3 reads TGTGCCAGCAGTGACCGGGACAGGGGCCCAGATACGCAGTATTTT.

This clone occurred a few times. The rearrangement joins TRBV7-2 to TRBJ2-1; 7 nucleotides match TRBD2. The length of the CDR3 is 15 residues. V shed 3 bases and J 9 bases; nucleotides not matched to a gene: 11. Germline loops: CDR1 SGHTA, CDR2 FQGNSA. This CDR3 reads CASSLSRDYRFEQFF. The CDR3 region has the DNA TGTGCCAGCAGCTTGAGCCGGGACTACCGTTTTGAGCAGTTCTTC. The variable domain in full, with the rest retrieved from reference TRBV7-2 and TRBJ2-1, is GAGVSQSPSNKVTEKGKDVELRCDPISGHTALYWYRQSLGQGLEFLIYFQGNSAPDKSGLPSDRFSAERTGGSVSTLTIQRTQQEDSAVYLCASSLSRDYRFEQFFGPGTRLTVL.

The chain couples TRBV5-1 to TRBJ2-1; 10 positions match TRBD2. This CDR3 has 16 amino acids. Germline values: CDR1 SGHRS, CDR2 YFSETQ. V dropped 2 bases and J dropped 4; count of bases not matched to a gene: 6. As DNA, the CDR3 is TGCGCCAGCAGCTTTTCTAGCGGGAGAGCGTACAATGAGCAGTTCTTC. The encoded protein is CASSFSSGRAYNEQFF.

This clone was recorded only once. The V gene is TRBV2, the J gene TRBJ2-3; D is possibly TRBD2 (5 bases). The CDR3 is 14 amino acids. CDR1 and CDR2 (germline): SNHLY, FYNNEI. Trimming pared 1 base from V and 6 bases from J, leaving 11 bases between. CDR3 bases: TGTGCCAGCAGTGAAGGTAGCGTGAGCGATACGCAGTATTTT. Translation gives CASSEGSVSDTQYF.

V is TRBV5-3 and J is TRBJ2-2, with TRBD2 matching 11 bases. TRBV5-3 is recorded as an ORF, its role being uncertain. This CDR3 region has 17 residues. Germline trimming cut 5 bases from V and 1 base from J; bases unmatched to any gene: 7. CDR3 protein: CARSYGLAGKNTGELFF. The CDR3 coding sequence is TGTGCCAGAAGTTACGGACTAGCGGGCAAGAACACCGGGGAGCTGTTTTTT.

The chain links TRBV7-3 to TRBJ2-5, with 9 bases identical to TRBD2. The CDR3 contains 14 residues. The V gene's germline CDR1 is SGHTA and CDR2 FQGTGA. V shed 4 bases, J shed 5 bases, and the junction held 5 bases outside the gene matches. The CDR3 here is CASSSSGGRETQYF. The CDR3 nucleotides read TGTGCCAGCAGCTCAAGCGGGGGGAGGGAGACCCAGTACTTC.

The rearrangement links TRBV6-6 to TRBJ2-7; no clear D gene. Trimming cost V 0 bases and J 3 bases, with 6 bases left between them. From germline, CDR1 is MNHNY and CDR2 SVGAGI (reference sequence). The CDR3 has 13 residues. CDR3 region: CASSYSPLYEQYF. In DNA form, the CDR3 reads TGTGCCAGCAGTTACTCCCCTCTCTACGAGCAGTACTTC.

On this clone itself: One end of the junction is discordant with germline, which a read error may explain. The chain is built from TRBV7-9 and TRBJ1-1; a possible D gene is TRBD1 (5 bases). The germline V gene has CDR1 SEHNR and CDR2 FQNEAQ (reference sequence). The CDR3 runs to 15 residues. CDR3 coding DNA: TGTTCCAGCAGCTTAGGTCGCCCCAGGGACACTGAAGCTTTCTTT. Its protein product is CSSSLGRPRDTEAFF.

CDR3 DNA: TGTGCCAGCAGCGTAGCCAGGCTCAACACTGAAGCTTTCTTT. Translation gives CASSVARLNTEAFF. The rearrangement uses TRBV9 and TRBJ1-1; D remains ambiguous. Germline V gives CDR1 SGDLS, CDR2 YYNGEE. V gave up 0 bases and J gave up 2 bases, with 8 bases separating them. CDR3 length: 14 residues.